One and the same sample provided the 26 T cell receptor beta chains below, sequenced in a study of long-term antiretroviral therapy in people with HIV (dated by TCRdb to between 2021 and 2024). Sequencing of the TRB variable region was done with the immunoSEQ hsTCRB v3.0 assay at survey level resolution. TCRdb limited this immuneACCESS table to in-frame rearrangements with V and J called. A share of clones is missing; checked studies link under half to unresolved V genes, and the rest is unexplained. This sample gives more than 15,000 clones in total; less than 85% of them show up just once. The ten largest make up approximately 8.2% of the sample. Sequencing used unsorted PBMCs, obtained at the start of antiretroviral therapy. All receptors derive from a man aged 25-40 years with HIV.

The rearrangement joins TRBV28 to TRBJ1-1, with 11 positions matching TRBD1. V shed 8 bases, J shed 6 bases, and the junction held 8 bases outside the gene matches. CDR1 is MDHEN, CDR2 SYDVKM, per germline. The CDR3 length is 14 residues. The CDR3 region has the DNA TGTGCCAGCGGGGGGGACAGGGGGAAGTCTGAAGCTTTCTTT. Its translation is CASGGDRGKSEAFF.

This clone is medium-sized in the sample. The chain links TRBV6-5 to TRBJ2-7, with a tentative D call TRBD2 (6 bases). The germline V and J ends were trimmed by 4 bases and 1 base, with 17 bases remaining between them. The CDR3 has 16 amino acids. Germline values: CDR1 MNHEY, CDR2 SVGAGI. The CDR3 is CASSSLLTSRSYEQYF. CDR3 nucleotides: TGTGCCAGCAGTTCCCTCTTAACTAGCCGGTCCTACGAGCAGTACTTC.

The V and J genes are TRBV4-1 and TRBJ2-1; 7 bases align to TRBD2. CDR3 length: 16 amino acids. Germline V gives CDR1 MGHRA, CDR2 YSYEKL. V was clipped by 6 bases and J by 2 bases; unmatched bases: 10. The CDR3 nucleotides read TGCGCCAGCAGTTCCTCTACTAGCGAGGCCTACAATGAGCAGTTCTTC. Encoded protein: CASSSSTSEAYNEQFF.

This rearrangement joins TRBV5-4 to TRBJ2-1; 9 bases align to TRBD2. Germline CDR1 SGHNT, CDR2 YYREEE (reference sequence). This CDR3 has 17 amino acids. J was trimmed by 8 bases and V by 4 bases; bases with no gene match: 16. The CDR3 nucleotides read TGTGCCAGCAGCCGCACCCCGAGTAGCGGGAGTGTAGATGAGCAGTTCTTC. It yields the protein CASSRTPSSGSVDEQFF.

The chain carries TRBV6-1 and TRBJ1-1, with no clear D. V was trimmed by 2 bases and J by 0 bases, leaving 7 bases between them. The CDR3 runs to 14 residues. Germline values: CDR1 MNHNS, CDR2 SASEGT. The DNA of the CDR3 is TGTGCCAGCAGTGAACCCGGGATGAACACTGAAGCTTTCTTT. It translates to CASSEPGMNTEAFF.

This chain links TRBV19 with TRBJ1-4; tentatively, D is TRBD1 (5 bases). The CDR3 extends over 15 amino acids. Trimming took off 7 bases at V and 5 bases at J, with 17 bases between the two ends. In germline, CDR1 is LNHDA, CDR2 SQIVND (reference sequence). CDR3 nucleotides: TGTGCCAGTAATTTGGGGCAGGGAGGAAATGAAAAACTGTTTTTT. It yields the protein CASNLGQGGNEKLFF.

The DNA of the CDR3 is TGTGCCATCAGGGAAGGACTAGCGGAGGGGACGTACTTC. Protein sequence: CAIREGLAEGTYF. The chain has TRBV10-3 and TRBJ2-5, with 10 bases identical to TRBD2. Germline loops: CDR1 ENHRY, CDR2 SYGVKD. The junction had 11 bases not matched to a gene; V was cut back by 6 bases and J by 13 bases. This CDR3 is built from 13 residues.

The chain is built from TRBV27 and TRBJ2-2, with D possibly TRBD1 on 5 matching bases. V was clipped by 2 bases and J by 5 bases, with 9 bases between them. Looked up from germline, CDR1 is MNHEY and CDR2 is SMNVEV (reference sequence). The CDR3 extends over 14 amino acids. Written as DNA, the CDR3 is TGTGCCAGCAGTTTAGGGGCAGCTACCGGGGAGCTGTTTTTT. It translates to CASSLGAATGELFF.

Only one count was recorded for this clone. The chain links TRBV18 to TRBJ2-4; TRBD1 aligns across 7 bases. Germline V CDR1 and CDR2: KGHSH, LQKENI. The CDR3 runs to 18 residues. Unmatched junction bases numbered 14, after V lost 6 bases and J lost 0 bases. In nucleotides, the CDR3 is TGTGCCAGCTCTCAGGACAGGTTTTCCCCCTTAGCCAAAAACATTCAGTACTTC. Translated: CASSQDRFSPLAKNIQYF. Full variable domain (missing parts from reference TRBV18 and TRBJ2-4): NAGVMQNPRHLVRRRGQEARLRCSPMKGHSHVYWYRQLPEEGLKFMVYLQKENIIDESGMPKERFSAEFPKEGPSILRIQQVVRGDSAAYFCASSQDRFSPLAKNIQYFGAGTRLSVL.

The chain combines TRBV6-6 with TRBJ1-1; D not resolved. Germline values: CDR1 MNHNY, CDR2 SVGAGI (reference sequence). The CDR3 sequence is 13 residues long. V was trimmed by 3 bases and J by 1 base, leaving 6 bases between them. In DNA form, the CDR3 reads TGTGCCAGCAGTTATACCAGGAACACTGAAGCTTTCTTT. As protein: CASSYTRNTEAFF.

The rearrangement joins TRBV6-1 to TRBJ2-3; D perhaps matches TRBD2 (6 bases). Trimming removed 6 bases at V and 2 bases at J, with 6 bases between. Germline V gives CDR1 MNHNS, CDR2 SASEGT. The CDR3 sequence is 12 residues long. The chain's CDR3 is CASRDYTDTQYF. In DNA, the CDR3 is TGTGCCAGCAGGGACTACACAGATACGCAGTATTTT.

The CDR3 spells CASSRGDQETQYF. CDR3 DNA sequence: TGTGCCAGCAGCCGGGGTGACCAAGAGACCCAGTACTTC. This rearrangement joins TRBV6-6 to TRBJ2-5; D may be TRBD2 (5 bases). Trimming removed 6 bases from V and 0 bases from J, with 8 bases in between. The CDR3 has 13 residues. Germline CDR1 and CDR2: MNHNY and SVGAGI (reference sequence).

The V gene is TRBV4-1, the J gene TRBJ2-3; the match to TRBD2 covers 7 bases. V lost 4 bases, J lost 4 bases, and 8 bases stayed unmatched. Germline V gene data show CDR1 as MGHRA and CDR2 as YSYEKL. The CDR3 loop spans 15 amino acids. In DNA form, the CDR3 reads TGCGCCAGCAGCCTAACTAGCGACAACCCAGATACGCAGTATTTT. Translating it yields CASSLTSDNPDTQYF.

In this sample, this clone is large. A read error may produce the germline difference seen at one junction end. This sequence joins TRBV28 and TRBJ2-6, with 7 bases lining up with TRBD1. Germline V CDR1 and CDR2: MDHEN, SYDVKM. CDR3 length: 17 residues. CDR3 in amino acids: CASSPTGQYSRANVLTF. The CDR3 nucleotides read TGTGCCAGCAGCCCCACGGGACAGTACTCTAGGGCCAACGTCCTGACTTTC.

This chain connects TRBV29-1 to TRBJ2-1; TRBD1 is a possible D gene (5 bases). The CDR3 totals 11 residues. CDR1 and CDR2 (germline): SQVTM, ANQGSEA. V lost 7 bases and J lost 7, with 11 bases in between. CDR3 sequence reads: CSGGARNEQFF. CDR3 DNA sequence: TGCAGCGGGGGCGCGAGGAATGAGCAGTTCTTC.

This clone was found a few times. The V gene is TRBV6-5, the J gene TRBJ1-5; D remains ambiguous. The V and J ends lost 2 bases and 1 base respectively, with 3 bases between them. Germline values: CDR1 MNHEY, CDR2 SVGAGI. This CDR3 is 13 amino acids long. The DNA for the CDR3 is TGTGCCAGCAGTTACGGGAGCAATCAGCCCCAGCATTTT. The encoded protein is CASSYGSNQPQHF.

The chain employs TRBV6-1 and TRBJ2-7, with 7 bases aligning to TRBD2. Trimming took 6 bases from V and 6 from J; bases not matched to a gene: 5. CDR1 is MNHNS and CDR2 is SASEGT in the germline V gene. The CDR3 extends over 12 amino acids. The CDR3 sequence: CASSLERGEQYF. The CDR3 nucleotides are TGTGCCAGCAGCCTCGAGCGGGGCGAGCAGTACTTC.

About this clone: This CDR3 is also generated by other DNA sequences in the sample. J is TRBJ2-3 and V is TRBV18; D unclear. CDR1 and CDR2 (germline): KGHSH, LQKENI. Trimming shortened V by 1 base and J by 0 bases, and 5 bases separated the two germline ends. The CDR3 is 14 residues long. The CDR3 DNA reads TGTGCCAGCTCACCACTTCAAAGCACAGATACGCAGTATTTT. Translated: CASSPLQSTDTQYF. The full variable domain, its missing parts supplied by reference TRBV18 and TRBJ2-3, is NAGVMQNPRHLVRRRGQEARLRCSPMKGHSHVYWYRQLPEEGLKFMVYLQKENIIDESGMPKERFSAEFPKEGPSILRIQQVVRGDSAAYFCASSPLQSTDTQYFGPGTRLTVL.

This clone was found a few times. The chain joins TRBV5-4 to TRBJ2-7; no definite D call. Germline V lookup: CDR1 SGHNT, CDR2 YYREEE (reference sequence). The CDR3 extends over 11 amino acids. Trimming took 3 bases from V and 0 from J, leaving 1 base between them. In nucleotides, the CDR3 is TGTGCCAGCAGCTCCTCCTACGAGCAGTACTTC. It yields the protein CASSSSYEQYF.

DNA for the CDR3: TGTGCCAGCAGCTTCAGGACAGTCACTAACTATGGCTACACCTTC. Protein sequence: CASSFRTVTNYGYTF. The J gene is TRBJ1-2, the V gene TRBV5-6; possible D gene TRBD1, 6 bases. Germline loops: CDR1 SGHDT, CDR2 YYEEEE. The CDR3 consists of 15 residues. V lost 2 bases and J 0 bases, leaving 11 bases between the germline ends.

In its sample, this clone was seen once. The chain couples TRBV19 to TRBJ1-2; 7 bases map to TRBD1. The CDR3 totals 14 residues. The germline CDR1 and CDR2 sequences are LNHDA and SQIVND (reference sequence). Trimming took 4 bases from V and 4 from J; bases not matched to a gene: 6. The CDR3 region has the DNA TGTGCCAGTAGTAGTCCGGGACAGAGCTATGGCTACACCTTC. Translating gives CASSSPGQSYGYTF.

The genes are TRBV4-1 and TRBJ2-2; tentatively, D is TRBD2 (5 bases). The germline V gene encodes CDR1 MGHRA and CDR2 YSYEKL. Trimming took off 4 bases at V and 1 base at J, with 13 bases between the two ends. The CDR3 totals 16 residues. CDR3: CASSPDFAVNTGELFF. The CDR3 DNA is TGCGCCAGCAGCCCGGACTTCGCTGTGAACACCGGGGAGCTGTTTTTT.

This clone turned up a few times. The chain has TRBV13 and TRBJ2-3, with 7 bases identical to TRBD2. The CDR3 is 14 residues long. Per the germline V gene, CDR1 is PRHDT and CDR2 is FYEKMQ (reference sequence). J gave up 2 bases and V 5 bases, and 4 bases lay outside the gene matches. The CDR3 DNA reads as TGTGCCAGCAGCCCCCGGGGGGACACAGATACGCAGTATTTT. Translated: CASSPRGDTDTQYF.

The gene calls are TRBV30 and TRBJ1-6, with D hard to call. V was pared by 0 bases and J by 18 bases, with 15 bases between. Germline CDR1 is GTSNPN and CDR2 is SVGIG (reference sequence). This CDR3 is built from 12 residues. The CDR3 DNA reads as TGTGCCTGGAGTGTACAGCGGACCTCCCACCACTTT. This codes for CAWSVQRTSHHF.

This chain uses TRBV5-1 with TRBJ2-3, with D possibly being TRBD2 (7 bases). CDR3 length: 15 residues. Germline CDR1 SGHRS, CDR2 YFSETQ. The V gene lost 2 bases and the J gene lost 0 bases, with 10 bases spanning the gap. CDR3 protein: CASSLGGVSTDTQYF. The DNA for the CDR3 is TGCGCCAGCAGCTTAGGGGGGGTTAGCACAGATACGCAGTATTTT.

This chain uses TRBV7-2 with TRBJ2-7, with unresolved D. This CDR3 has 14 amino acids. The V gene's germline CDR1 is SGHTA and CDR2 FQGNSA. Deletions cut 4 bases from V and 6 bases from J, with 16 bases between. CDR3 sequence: CASSWDRQAGEQYF. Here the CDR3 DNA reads TGTGCCAGCAGCTGGGATAGACAAGCCGGCGAGCAGTACTTC.